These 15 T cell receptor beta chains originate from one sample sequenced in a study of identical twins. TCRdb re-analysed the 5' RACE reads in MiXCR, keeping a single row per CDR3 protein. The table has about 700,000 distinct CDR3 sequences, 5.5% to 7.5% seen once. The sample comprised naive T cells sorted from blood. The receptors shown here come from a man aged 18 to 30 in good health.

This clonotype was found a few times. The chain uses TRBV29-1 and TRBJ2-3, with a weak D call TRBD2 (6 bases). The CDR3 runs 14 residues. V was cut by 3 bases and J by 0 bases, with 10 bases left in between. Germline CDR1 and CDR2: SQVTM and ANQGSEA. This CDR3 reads CSVDAGLSTDTQYF. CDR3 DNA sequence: TGCAGCGTTGATGCGGGGCTTAGCACAGATACGCAGTATTTT.

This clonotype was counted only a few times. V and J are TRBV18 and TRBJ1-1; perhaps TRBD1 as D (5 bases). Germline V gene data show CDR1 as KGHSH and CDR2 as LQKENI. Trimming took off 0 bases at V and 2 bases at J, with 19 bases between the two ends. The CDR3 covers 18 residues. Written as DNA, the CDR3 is TGTGCCAGCTCACCACCAGGGGCCAATCTTAAGATTAACACTGAAGCTTTCTTT. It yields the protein CASSPPGANLKINTEAFF.

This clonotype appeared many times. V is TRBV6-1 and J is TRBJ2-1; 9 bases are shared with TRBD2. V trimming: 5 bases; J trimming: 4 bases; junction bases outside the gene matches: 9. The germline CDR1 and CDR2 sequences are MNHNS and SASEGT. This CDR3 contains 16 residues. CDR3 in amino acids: CASSPDAGGGYNEQFF. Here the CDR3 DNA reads TGTGCCAGCAGTCCTGACGCGGGAGGGGGGTACAATGAGCAGTTCTTC.

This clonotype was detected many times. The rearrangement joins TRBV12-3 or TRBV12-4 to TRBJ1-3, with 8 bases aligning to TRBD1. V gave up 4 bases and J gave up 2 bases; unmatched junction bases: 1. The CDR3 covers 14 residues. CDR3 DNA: TGTGCCAGCAGTTCAGGGGGCCCTGGAAACACCATATATTTT. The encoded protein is CASSSGGPGNTIYF.

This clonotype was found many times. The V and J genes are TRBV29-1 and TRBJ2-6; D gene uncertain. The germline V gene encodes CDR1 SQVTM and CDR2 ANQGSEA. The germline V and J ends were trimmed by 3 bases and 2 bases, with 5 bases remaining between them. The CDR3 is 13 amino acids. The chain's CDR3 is CSVDVTGANVLTF. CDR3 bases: TGCAGCGTTGACGTGACTGGGGCCAACGTCCTGACTTTC. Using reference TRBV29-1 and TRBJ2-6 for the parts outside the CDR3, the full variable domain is SAVISQKPSRDICQRGTSLTIQCQVDSQVTMMFWYRQQPGQSLTLIATANQGSEATYESGFVIDKFPISRPNLTFSTLTVSNMSPEDSSIYLCSVDVTGANVLTFGAGSRLTVL.

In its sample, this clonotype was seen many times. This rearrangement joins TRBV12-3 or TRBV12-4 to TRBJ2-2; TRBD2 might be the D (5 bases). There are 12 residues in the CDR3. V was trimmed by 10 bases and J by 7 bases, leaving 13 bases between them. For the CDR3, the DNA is TGTGCCATCCTAGCACGAGTCGGGGAGCTGTTTTTT. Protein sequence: CAILARVGELFF.

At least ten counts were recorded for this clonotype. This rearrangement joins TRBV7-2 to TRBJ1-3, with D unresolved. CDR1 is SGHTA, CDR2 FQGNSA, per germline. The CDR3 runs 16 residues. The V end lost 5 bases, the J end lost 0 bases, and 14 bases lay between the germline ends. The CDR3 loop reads CASSAFPRTSGNTIYF. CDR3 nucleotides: TGTGCCAGCAGCGCCTTTCCCCGGACCTCTGGAAACACCATATATTTT.

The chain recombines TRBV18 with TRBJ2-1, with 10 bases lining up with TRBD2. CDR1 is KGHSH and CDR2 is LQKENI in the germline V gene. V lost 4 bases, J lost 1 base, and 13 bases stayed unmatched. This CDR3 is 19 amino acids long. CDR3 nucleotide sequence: TGTGCCAGCTCACGACCGGGACTAGCGAAGTCTAGTTCCTACAATGAGCAGTTCTTC. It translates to CASSRPGLAKSSSYNEQFF.

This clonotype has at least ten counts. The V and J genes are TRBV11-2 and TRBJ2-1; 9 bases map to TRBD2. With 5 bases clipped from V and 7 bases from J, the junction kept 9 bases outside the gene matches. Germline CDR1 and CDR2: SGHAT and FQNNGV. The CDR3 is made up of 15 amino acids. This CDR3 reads CASSLTTSGGNEQFF. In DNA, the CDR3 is TGTGCCAGCAGCCTGACGACTAGCGGAGGGAATGAGCAGTTCTTC.

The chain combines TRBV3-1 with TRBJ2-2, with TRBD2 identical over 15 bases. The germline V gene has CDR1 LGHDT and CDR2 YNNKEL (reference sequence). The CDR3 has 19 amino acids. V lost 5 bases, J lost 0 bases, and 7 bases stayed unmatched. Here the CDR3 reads CASSKGGLAGGANTGELFF. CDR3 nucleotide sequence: TGTGCCAGCAGCAAAGGGGGACTAGCGGGAGGCGCGAACACCGGGGAGCTGTTTTTT. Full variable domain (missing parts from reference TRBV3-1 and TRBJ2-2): DTAVSQTPKYLVTQMGNDKSIKCEQNLGHDTMYWYKQDSKKFLKIMFSYNNKELIINETVPNRFSPKSPDKAHLNLHINSLELGDSAVYFCASSKGGLAGGANTGELFFGEGSRLTVL.

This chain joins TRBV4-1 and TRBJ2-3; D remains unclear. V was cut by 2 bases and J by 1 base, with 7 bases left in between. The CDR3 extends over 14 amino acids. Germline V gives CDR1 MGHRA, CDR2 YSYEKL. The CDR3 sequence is CASSQSAGTDTQYF. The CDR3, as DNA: TGCGCCAGCAGCCAATCCGCTGGCACAGATACGCAGTATTTT.

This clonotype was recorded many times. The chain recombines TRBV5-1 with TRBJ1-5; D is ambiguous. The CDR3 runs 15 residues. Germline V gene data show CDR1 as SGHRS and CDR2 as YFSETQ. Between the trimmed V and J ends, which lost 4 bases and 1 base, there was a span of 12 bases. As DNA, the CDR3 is TGCGCCAGCAGCCTTGACTCCCAAAGCAATCAGCCCCAGCATTTT. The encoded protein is CASSLDSQSNQPQHF.

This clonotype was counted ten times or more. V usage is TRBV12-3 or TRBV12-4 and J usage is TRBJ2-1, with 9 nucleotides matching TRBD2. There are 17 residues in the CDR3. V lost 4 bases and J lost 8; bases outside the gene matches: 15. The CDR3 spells CASSSPLREGRRYEQFF. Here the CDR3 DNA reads TGTGCCAGCAGTTCCCCATTGCGGGAGGGCCGACGGTATGAGCAGTTCTTC.

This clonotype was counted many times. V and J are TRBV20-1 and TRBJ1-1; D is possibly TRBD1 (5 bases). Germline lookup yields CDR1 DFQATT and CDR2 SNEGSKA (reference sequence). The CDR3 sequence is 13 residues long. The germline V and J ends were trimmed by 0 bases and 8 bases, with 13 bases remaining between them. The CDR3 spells CSARDRGVSEAFF. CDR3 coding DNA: TGCAGTGCTAGAGATCGGGGGGTAAGCGAAGCTTTCTTT.

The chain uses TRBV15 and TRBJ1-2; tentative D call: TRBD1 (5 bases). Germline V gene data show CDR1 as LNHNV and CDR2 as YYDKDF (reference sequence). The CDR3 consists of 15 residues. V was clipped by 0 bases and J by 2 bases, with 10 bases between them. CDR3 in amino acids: CATSRERGENYGYTF. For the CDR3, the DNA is TGTGCCACCAGCAGAGAACGAGGGGAAAACTATGGCTACACCTTC.